This entry lists 26 T cell receptor beta chains sequenced from one sample in a study of blood T cell repertoires in COVID-19. The method was immunoSEQ multiplex PCR; TCRdb's version includes in-frame clones alone and lacks a portion of them. The data contain 200,000 to 300,000 clones, 75% to 90% of them singletons. Sequences were obtained from peripheral blood. All receptors come from a young man with active or convalescent COVID-19.

J is TRBJ2-3 and V is TRBV7-8, with D tentatively TRBD2 (5 bases). CDR3 length: 16 amino acids. The ends were cut back, 1 base at V and 2 bases at J, with 13 bases in the middle. The germline CDR1 and CDR2 sequences are SGHVS and FQNEAQ. CDR3 residues: CASSLVSGGDTDTQYF. The DNA for the CDR3 is TGTGCCAGCAGCTTAGTAAGCGGAGGAGACACAGATACGCAGTATTTT. Full variable domain (missing parts from reference TRBV7-8 and TRBJ2-3): GAGVSQSPRYKVAKRGQDVALRCDPISGHVSLFWYQQALGQGPEFLTYFQNEAQLDKSGLPSDRFFAERPEGSVSTLKIQRTQQEDSAVYLCASSLVSGGDTDTQYFGPGTRLTVL.

The V gene is TRBV2, the J gene TRBJ1-2, with a weak D call TRBD1 (5 bases). Trimming took off 3 bases at V and 0 bases at J, with 17 bases between the two ends. CDR1 and CDR2 (germline): SNHLY, FYNNEI. The CDR3 covers 17 residues. CDR3 nucleotide sequence: TGTGCCAGCAGTGAGGGACTCTACCAGCTCTCTAACTATGGCTACACCTTC. Amino acids: CASSEGLYQLSNYGYTF.

The chain recombines TRBV20-1 with TRBJ2-3, with 7 bases aligning to TRBD2. CDR3 length equals 14 residues. The J segment lost 3 bases and the V segment lost 3 bases, leaving 6 bases of the junction unmatched. In germline, CDR1 is DFQATT, CDR2 SNEGSKA (reference sequence). The CDR3 loop reads CSASLSRGTDTQYF. In DNA form, the CDR3 reads TGCAGTGCTAGTCTATCGCGGGGGACAGATACGCAGTATTTT.

J is TRBJ1-4 and V is TRBV6-5; D gene unclear. The CDR3 totals 16 residues. Per the germline V gene, CDR1 is MNHEY and CDR2 is SVGAGI. With 2 bases removed from V and 0 bases from J, the gap between germline ends came to 10 bases. CDR3 sequence reads: CASSYEGGATNEKLFF. The CDR3 DNA reads TGTGCCAGCAGTTACGAGGGAGGTGCAACTAATGAAAAACTGTTTTTT.

The chain combines TRBV10-1 with TRBJ1-1; D is uncertain. Germline V lookup: CDR1 WNHNN, CDR2 SYGVQD (reference sequence). This CDR3 is built from 13 residues. Trimming pared 2 bases from V and 12 bases from J, leaving 16 bases between. The CDR3 coding sequence is TGCGCCAGCAGTGAGGGTTCGAAAACTTTGACTTTCTTT. This translates into CASSEGSKTLTFF.

In regard to this clone: The same CDR3 is also encoded by other DNA sequences in this sample. The chain is built from TRBV7-9 and TRBJ1-1; D unresolved. Deletions cut 1 base from V and 8 bases from J, with 8 bases between. CDR1 and CDR2 (germline): SEHNR, FQNEAQ (reference sequence). The CDR3 loop spans 12 amino acids. The DNA of the CDR3 is TGTGCCAGCAGCTTAGGACAACTCGAAGCTTTCTTT. Translated: CASSLGQLEAFF.

The genes are TRBV3-1 (or the pseudogene TRBV3-2) and TRBJ2-5; 9 bases match TRBD2. Trimming at V came to 0 bases and at J to 5 bases, leaving 1 base not matched to a gene. The CDR3 contains 14 residues. CDR1 is LGHDT and CDR2 is YNNKEL in the germline V gene (reference sequence). The CDR3 nucleotides read TGTGCCAGCAGCCAAGATACTAGCGGGGAGACCCAGTACTTC. This gives the protein CASSQDTSGETQYF.

The rearrangement joins TRBV5-6 to TRBJ1-1, with 9 bases fitting TRBD1. The ends lost 4 bases at V and 4 bases at J; junction bases unmatched: 11. This CDR3 has 16 amino acids. The germline gives CDR1 SGHDT, CDR2 YYEEEE. The CDR3 region is CASSAGTGLLGTEAFF. The CDR3 region has the DNA TGTGCCAGCAGCGCCGGGACAGGGCTACTAGGCACTGAAGCTTTCTTT. Together with reference TRBV5-6 and TRBJ1-1, the CDR3 gives the full variable domain: DAGVTQSPTHLIKTRGQQVTLRCSPKSGHDTVSWYQQALGQGPQFIFQYYEEEERQRGNFPDRFSGHQFPNYSSELNVNALLLGDSALYLCASSAGTGLLGTEAFFGQGTRLTVV.

This chain joins TRBV29-1 and TRBJ2-3; D is possibly TRBD2 (5 bases). The germline V gene has CDR1 SQVTM and CDR2 ANQGSEA. This CDR3 region has 13 residues. V lost 7 bases to trimming and J lost 1 base, with 12 bases between them. The CDR3 DNA sequence: TGCAGCGCCCACCGGCGGGGCACAGATACGCAGTATTTT. Its protein product is CSAHRRGTDTQYF.

V and J are TRBV5-4 and TRBJ1-2, with 9 nucleotides matching TRBD1. Germline lookup yields CDR1 SGHNT and CDR2 YYREEE (reference sequence). The V segment lost 2 bases and the J segment 4 bases; nucleotides outside the gene matches: 3. This CDR3 is built from 14 residues. The CDR3 coding sequence is TGTGCCAGCAGCTTTGACAGGGGGACCTATGGCTACACCTTC. It encodes CASSFDRGTYGYTF.

The rearrangement joins TRBV9 to TRBJ1-5; the D gene is possibly TRBD1 (5 bases). Trimming shortened V by 0 bases and J by 5 bases, and 9 bases separated the two germline ends. Looked up from germline, CDR1 is SGDLS and CDR2 is YYNGEE. CDR3 size: 14 residues. CDR3 residues: CASSVAGGYQPQHF. The CDR3 region has the DNA TGTGCCAGCAGCGTAGCTGGGGGGTATCAGCCCCAGCATTTT.

J is TRBJ2-7 and V is TRBV27, with TRBD2 identical over 8 bases. Germline CDR1 is MNHEY and CDR2 is SMNVEV (reference sequence). The CDR3 length is 16 residues. Unmatched junction bases numbered 8, after V lost 4 bases and J lost 0 bases. The CDR3 nucleotides read TGTGCCAGCAGTTCCCTAAGCGGGGGTCACTCCTACGAGCAGTACTTC. Residues: CASSSLSGGHSYEQYF.

This chain joins TRBV4-2 and TRBJ1-4; D gene unclear. From germline, CDR1 is LGHNA and CDR2 YNFKEQ. The CDR3 consists of 17 residues. V was trimmed by 5 bases and J by 4 bases, leaving 20 bases between them. The CDR3: CASSSRGQRSVNEKLFF. The CDR3 nucleotides are TGTGCCAGCAGCTCGAGAGGTCAGCGGTCTGTTAATGAAAAACTGTTTTTT.

The V gene is TRBV6-2 or TRBV6-3, the J gene TRBJ2-5; D is ambiguous. Trimming shortened V by 5 bases and J by 4 bases, and 11 bases separated the two germline ends. The CDR3 covers 13 residues. Germline-derived CDR1 and CDR2 are MNHEY and SVGEGT. Here the CDR3 DNA reads TGTGCCAGCAGTCTACCGCCCTTAGAGACCCAGTACTTC. It is translated as CASSLPPLETQYF.

The rearrangement uses TRBV6-2 or TRBV6-3 and TRBJ2-5; D possibly corresponds to TRBD2 (6 bases). The CDR3 sequence is 15 residues long. Germline V gene lookup returns CDR1 MNHEY and CDR2 SVGEGT. With 4 bases removed from V and 5 bases from J, the gap between germline ends came to 17 bases. CDR3 loop: CASSSRDSLQETQYF. The DNA for the CDR3 is TGTGCCAGCAGTTCACGGGACTCTCTCCAGGAGACCCAGTACTTC.

The chain joins TRBV9 to TRBJ2-7, with TRBD2 matching over 7 bases. Germline V gene lookup returns CDR1 SGDLS and CDR2 YYNGEE. Trimming took 4 bases from V and 6 from J; bases not matched to a gene: 13. The CDR3 runs to 15 residues. The CDR3 here is CASSPTWGGESEQYF. CDR3 sequence (DNA): TGTGCCAGCAGCCCGACCTGGGGGGGTGAAAGCGAGCAGTACTTC.

The rearrangement joins TRBV6-4 to TRBJ2-1; 7 bases align to TRBD2. J lost 3 bases, V lost 3 bases, and 5 bases had no gene match. Germline V CDR1 and CDR2: MRHNA, SNTAGT. There are 15 residues in the CDR3. This chain's CDR3 is CASSEGEGDYNEQFF. The CDR3 DNA reads as TGTGCCAGCAGTGAAGGGGAGGGAGACTACAATGAGCAGTTCTTC.

This rearrangement joins TRBV27 to TRBJ2-7, with 10 bases matching TRBD1. The V gene end was trimmed by 2 bases and the J gene end by 3 bases; junction bases not matched to a gene: 4. The V gene's germline CDR1 is MNHEY and CDR2 SMNVEV (reference sequence). The CDR3 covers 15 residues. CDR3 in amino acids: CASSLGTGVDYEQYF. CDR3 sequence (DNA): TGTGCCAGCAGTTTAGGGACAGGGGTCGACTACGAGCAGTACTTC.

In DNA, the CDR3 is TGTGCCACCAGCGAAGGAACTACTCGGACAGTCGAGCAGTACTTC. It encodes CATSEGTTRTVEQYF. V and J are TRBV15 and TRBJ2-7; possibly TRBD1 for D (6 bases). This CDR3 has 15 residues. CDR1 is LNHNV and CDR2 is YYDKDF in the germline V gene (reference sequence). V was clipped by 5 bases and J by 6 bases, with 20 bases between them.

The rearrangement links TRBV9 to TRBJ2-3, with D possibly matching TRBD2 (6 bases). Germline lookup yields CDR1 SGDLS and CDR2 YYNGEE. This CDR3 comprises 14 residues. Trimming shortened V by 0 bases and J by 2 bases, and 7 bases separated the two germline ends. This chain's CDR3 is CASSVGGDTDTQYF. The CDR3 region has the DNA TGTGCCAGCAGCGTAGGGGGGGACACAGATACGCAGTATTTT.

The chain has TRBV9 and TRBJ2-5; tentatively, D is TRBD2 (5 bases). Germline V gene data show CDR1 as SGDLS and CDR2 as YYNGEE. This CDR3 has 13 amino acids. V shed 0 bases and J shed 5 bases, with 8 bases lying between them. DNA for the CDR3: TGTGCCAGCAGCGTAGCTACGGGGGAGACCCAGTACTTC. Translating gives CASSVATGETQYF.

The chain employs TRBV4-2 and TRBJ1-2, with D maybe TRBD1 (5 bases). The CDR3 has 15 amino acids. With 0 bases removed from V and 4 bases from J, the gap between germline ends came to 12 bases. Germline assignment: CDR1 LGHNA and CDR2 YNFKEQ. The CDR3 DNA sequence: TGTGCCAGCAGCCAAGAGGTAGGGCAGGGCTATGGCTACACCTTC. Protein sequence: CASSQEVGQGYGYTF.

The rearrangement joins TRBV4-2 to TRBJ2-5; TRBD2 agrees at 8 bases. The CDR3 extends over 14 amino acids. V lost 3 bases, J lost 5 bases, and 5 bases stayed unmatched. Germline lookup yields CDR1 LGHNA and CDR2 YNFKEQ. The CDR3 reads CASSHGTSVETQYF. CDR3 nucleotide sequence: TGTGCCAGCAGCCACGGGACTAGTGTTGAGACCCAGTACTTC.

The rearrangement uses TRBV6-5 and TRBJ1-2, with TRBD1 matching over 8 bases. The CDR3 runs 13 residues. V lost 4 bases, J lost 7 bases, and 5 bases stayed unmatched. Germline V gene lookup returns CDR1 MNHEY and CDR2 SVGAGI. Written as DNA, the CDR3 is TGTGCCAGCAGTTCCTGGACAGGGTTTGGCTACACCTTC. Translating gives CASSSWTGFGYTF.

The rearrangement joins TRBV5-4 to TRBJ1-2, with 7 bases identical to TRBD1. The ends lost 2 bases at V and 6 bases at J; junction bases unmatched: 13. The CDR3 runs to 16 residues. Germline lookup yields CDR1 SGHNT and CDR2 YYREEE (reference sequence). The CDR3 here is CASSFVSRGLRDGYTF. CDR3 sequence (DNA): TGTGCCAGCAGCTTCGTGAGCAGGGGGTTAAGGGATGGCTACACCTTC. Combining the CDR3 with reference TRBV5-4 and TRBJ1-2 gives the whole variable domain ETGVTQSPTHLIKTRGQQVTLRCSSQSGHNTVSWYQQALGQGPQFIFQYYREEENGRGNFPPRFSGLQFPNYSSELNVNALELDDSALYLCASSFVSRGLRDGYTFGSGTRLTVV.

The rearrangement links TRBV3-1 (or the pseudogene TRBV3-2) to TRBJ2-7; D unclear. Germline V gene data show CDR1 as LGHDT and CDR2 as YNNKEL (reference sequence). CDR3 size: 13 residues. The V and J ends lost 4 bases and 3 bases respectively, with 10 bases between them. The DNA for the CDR3 is TGTGCCAGCAGCCCTACTCCGTTCTACGAGCAGTACTTC. It codes for CASSPTPFYEQYF.